Included here is one TCR beta chain sequence, with context. What it binds is not known. One end of the junction fails to match germline, which may point to a read error. Study results and limitations: Under 2.1% of tumor Treg sequences matched blood Tregs or memory cells.

Memory CD4+ cells were defined as CD4+CD45RO+CD25-. TRBV12-4/TRBJ1-2 clonotypes were amplified with adaptor-ligated barcode primers. One entry per CDR3 protein results from TCRdb running MiXCR on the multiplex PCR reads. Among roughly 820 distinct CDR3 sequences listed, 25% to 30% were seen once. This CDR3 region has 13 residues. The chain employs TRBV12-3 or TRBV12-4 and TRBJ1-2; D is undetermined. This TCR came from a female donor with breast cancer. Specimen: memory CD4+ T cells sorted from blood. Subset given: memory CD4+ T cells, CD4+CD45RO+CD25-. This CDR3 reads CASRQTVPMATPF. CDR3 bases: TGTGCCAGCAGACAGACGGTACCTATGGCTACACCGTTC.